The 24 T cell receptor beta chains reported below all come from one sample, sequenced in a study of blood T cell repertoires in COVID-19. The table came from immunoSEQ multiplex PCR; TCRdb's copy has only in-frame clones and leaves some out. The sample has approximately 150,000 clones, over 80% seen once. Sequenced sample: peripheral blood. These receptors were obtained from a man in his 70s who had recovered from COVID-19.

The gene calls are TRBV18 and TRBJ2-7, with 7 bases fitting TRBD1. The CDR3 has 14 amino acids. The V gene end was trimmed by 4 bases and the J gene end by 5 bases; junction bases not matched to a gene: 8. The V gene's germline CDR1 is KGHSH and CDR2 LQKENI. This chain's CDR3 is CASSRDSFGDEQYF. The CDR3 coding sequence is TGTGCCAGCTCACGGGACAGTTTTGGGGACGAGCAGTACTTC. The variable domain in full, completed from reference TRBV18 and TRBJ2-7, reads NAGVMQNPRHLVRRRGQEARLRCSPMKGHSHVYWYRQLPEEGLKFMVYLQKENIIDESGMPKERFSAEFPKEGPSILRIQQVVRGDSAAYFCASSRDSFGDEQYFGPGTRLTVT.

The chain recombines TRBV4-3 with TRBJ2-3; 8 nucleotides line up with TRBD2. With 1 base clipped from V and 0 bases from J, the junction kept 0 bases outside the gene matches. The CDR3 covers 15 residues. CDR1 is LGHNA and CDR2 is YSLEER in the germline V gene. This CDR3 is CASSQGTSSTDTQYF. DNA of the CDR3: TGCGCCAGCAGCCAAGGGACTAGCAGCACAGATACGCAGTATTTT.

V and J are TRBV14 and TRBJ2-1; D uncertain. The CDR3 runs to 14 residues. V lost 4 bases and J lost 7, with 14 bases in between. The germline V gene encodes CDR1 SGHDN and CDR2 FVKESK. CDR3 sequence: CASSPLGPGNEQFF. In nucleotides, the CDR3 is TGTGCCAGCAGCCCACTGGGCCCCGGTAATGAGCAGTTCTTC.

The chain's CDR3 is CASAIPPNEQFF. Here the CDR3 DNA reads TGTGCATCCGCGATCCCCCCCAATGAGCAGTTCTTC. This sequence joins TRBV19 and TRBJ2-1; no clear D. The CDR3 sequence is 12 residues long. Looked up from germline, CDR1 is LNHDA and CDR2 is SQIVND (reference sequence).

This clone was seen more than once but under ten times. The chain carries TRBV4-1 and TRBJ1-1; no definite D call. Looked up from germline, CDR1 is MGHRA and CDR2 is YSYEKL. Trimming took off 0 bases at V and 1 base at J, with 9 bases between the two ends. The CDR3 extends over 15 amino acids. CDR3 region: CASSQDTRSNTEAFF. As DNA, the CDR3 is TGCGCCAGCAGCCAAGATACCCGGTCGAACACTGAAGCTTTCTTT.

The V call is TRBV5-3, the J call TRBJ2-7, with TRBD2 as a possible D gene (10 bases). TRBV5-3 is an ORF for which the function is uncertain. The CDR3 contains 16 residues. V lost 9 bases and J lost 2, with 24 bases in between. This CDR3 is CATWDRVSGRAYEQYF. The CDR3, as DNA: TGTGCCACTTGGGACAGGGTAAGCGGGAGGGCCTACGAGCAGTACTTC.

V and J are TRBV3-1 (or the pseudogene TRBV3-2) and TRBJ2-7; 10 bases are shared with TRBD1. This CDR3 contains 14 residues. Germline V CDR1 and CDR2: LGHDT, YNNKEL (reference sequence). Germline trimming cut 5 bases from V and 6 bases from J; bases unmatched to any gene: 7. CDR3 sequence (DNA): TGTGCCAGCAGCAAGGGGACAGGGGCTACCGAGCAGTACTTC. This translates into CASSKGTGATEQYF.

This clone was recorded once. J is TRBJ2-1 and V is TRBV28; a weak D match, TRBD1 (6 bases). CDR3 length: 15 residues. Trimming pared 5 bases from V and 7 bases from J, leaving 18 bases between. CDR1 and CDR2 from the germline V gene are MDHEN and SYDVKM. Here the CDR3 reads CASSPPQGLRNEQFF. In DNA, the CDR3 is TGTGCCAGCAGTCCCCCCCAGGGGCTACGGAATGAGCAGTTCTTC. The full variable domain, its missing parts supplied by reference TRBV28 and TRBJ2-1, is DVKVTQSSRYLVKRTGEKVFLECVQDMDHENMFWYRQDPGLGLRLIYFSYDVKMKEKGDIPEGYSVSREKKERFSLILESASTNQTSMYLCASSPPQGLRNEQFFGPGTRLTVL.

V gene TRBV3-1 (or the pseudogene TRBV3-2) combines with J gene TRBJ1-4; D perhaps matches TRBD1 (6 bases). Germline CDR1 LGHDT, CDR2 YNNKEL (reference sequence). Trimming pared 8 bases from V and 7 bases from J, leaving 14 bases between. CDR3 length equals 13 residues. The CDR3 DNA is TGTGCCAGCTCGACAGGATTAAGTGAAAAACTGTTTTTT. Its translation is CASSTGLSEKLFF.

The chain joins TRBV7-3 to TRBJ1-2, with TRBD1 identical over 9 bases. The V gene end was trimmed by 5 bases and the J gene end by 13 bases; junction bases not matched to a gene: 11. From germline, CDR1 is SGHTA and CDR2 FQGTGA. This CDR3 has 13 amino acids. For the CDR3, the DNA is TGTGCCAGCAGCAATGGACAGGGGCACAAAAGCACCTTC. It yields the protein CASSNGQGHKSTF.

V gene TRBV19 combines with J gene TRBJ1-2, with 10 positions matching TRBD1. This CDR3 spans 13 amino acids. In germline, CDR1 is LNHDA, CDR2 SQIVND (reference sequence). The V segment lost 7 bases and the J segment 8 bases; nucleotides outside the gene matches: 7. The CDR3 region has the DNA TGTGCCAGTACCTGGACAGGGGGAGCGGGCTACACCTTC. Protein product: CASTWTGGAGYTF. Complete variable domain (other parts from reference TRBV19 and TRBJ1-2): DGGITQSPKYLFRKEGQNVTLSCEQNLNHDAMYWYRQDPGQGLRLIYYSQIVNDFQKGDIAEGYSVSREKKESFPLTVTSAQKNPTAFYLCASTWTGGAGYTFGSGTRLTVV.

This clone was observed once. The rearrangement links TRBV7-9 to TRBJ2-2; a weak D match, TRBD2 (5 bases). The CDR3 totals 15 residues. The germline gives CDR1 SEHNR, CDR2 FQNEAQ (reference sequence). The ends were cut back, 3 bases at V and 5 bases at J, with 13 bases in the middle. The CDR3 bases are TGTGCCAGCAGCTTGTCTAGCATAAAGACCGGGGAGCTGTTTTTT. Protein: CASSLSSIKTGELFF.

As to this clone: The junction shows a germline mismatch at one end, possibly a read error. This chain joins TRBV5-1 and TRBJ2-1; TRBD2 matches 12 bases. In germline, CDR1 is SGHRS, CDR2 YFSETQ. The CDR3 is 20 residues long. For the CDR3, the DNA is TGCGCCAGCAGCTTGGTTTCTGGACTAGCGGGACCCCACTCCCACAATGAGCAGTTCTTC. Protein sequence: CASSLVSGLAGPHSHNEQFF. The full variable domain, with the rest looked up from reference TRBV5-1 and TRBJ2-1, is KAGVTQTPRYLIKTRGQQVTLSCSPISGHRSVSWYQQTPGQGLQFLFEYFSETQRNKGNFPGRFSGRQFSNSRSEMNVSTLELGDSALYLCASSLVSGLAGPHSHNEQFFGPGTRLTVL.

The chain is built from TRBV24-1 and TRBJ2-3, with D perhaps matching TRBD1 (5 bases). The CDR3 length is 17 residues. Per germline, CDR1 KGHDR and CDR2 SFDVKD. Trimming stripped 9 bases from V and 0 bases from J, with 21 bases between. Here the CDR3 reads CATPLGQLTVSTDTQYF. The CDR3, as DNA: TGTGCCACCCCCCTGGGGCAGCTAACCGTCAGCACAGATACGCAGTATTTT.

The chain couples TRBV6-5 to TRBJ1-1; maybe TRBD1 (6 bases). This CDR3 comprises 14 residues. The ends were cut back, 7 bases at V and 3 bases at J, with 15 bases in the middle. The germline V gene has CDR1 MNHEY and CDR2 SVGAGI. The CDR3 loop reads CASINGGADTEAFF. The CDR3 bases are TGTGCCAGCATCAACGGGGGGGCGGACACTGAAGCTTTCTTT.

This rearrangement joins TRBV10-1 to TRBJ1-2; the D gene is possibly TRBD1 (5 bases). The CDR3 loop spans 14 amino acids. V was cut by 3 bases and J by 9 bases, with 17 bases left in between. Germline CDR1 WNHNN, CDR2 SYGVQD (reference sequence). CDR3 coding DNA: TGCGCCAGCAGTGAAGACAGCACGCCCTCCCGCTACACCTTC. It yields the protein CASSEDSTPSRYTF.

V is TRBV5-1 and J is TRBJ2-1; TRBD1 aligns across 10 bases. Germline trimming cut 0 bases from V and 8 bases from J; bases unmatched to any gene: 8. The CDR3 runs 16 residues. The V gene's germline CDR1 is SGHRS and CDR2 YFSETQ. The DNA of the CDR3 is TGCGCCAGCAGCTTGGCCGGACAGGGGGTAACGGATGAGCAGTTCTTC. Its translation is CASSLAGQGVTDEQFF. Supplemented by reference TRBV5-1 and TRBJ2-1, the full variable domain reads KAGVTQTPRYLIKTRGQQVTLSCSPISGHRSVSWYQQTPGQGLQFLFEYFSETQRNKGNFPGRFSGRQFSNSRSEMNVSTLELGDSALYLCASSLAGQGVTDEQFFGPGTRLTVL.

CDR3 nucleotide sequence: TGTGCCAGCAGCTTTAGTACAACGGGTGGCTACACCTTC. This encodes CASSFSTTGGYTF. The V and J genes are TRBV7-9 and TRBJ1-2; no clear D. Trimming cost V 3 bases and J 7 bases, with 12 bases left between them. The CDR3 loop spans 13 amino acids. The V gene's germline CDR1 is SEHNR and CDR2 FQNEAQ (reference sequence).

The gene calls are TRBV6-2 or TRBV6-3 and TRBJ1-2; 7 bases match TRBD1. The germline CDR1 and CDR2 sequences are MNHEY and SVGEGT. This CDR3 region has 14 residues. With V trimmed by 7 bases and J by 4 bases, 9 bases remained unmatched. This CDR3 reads CASTPTGRGYGYTF. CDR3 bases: TGTGCCAGCACCCCGACAGGGCGGGGCTATGGCTACACCTTC.

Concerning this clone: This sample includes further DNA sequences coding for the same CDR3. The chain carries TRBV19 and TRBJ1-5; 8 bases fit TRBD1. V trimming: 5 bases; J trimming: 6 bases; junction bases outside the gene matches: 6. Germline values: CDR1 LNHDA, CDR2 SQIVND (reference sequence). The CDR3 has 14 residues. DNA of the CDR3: TGTGCCAGTAGTGCCACAGGGGGGGGTCAGCCCCAGCATTTT. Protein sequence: CASSATGGGQPQHF. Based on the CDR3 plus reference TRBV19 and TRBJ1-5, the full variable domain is DGGITQSPKYLFRKEGQNVTLSCEQNLNHDAMYWYRQDPGQGLRLIYYSQIVNDFQKGDIAEGYSVSREKKESFPLTVTSAQKNPTAFYLCASSATGGGQPQHFGDGTRLSIL.

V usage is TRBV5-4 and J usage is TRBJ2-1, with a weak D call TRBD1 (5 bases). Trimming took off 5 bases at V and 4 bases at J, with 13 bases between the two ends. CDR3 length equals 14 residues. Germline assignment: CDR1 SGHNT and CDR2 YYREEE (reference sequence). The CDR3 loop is CASSPRPGYNEQFF. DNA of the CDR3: TGTGCCAGCAGTCCCAGGCCAGGGTACAATGAGCAGTTCTTC.

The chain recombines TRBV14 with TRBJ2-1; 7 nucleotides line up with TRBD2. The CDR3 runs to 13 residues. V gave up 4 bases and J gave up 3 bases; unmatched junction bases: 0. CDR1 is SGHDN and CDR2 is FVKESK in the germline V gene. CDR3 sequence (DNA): TGTGCCAGCAGCCGGGACTACTACAATGAGCAGTTCTTC. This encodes CASSRDYYNEQFF.

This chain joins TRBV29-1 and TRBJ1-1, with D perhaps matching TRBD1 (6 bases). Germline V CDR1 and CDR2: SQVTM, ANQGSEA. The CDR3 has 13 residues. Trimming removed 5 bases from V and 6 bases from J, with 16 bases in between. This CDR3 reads CSVLSQGSPEAFF. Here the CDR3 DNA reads TGCAGCGTTCTTTCTCAGGGGAGTCCTGAAGCTTTCTTT.

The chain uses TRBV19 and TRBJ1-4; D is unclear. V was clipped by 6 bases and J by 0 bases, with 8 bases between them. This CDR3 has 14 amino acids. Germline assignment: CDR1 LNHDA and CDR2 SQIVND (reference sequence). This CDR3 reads CASRSGTTNEKLFF. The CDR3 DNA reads TGTGCCAGTAGATCCGGGACAACTAATGAAAAACTGTTTTTT.